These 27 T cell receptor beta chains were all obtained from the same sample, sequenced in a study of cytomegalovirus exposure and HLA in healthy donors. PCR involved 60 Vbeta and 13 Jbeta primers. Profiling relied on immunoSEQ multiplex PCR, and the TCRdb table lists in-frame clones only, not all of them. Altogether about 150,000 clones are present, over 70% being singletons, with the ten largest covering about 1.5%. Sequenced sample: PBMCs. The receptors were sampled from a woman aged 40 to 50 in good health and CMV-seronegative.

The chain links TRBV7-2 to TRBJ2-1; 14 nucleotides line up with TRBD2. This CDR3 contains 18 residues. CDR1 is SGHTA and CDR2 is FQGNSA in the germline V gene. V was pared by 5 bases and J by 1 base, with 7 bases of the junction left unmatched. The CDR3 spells CASSPGLAGGLSYNEQFF. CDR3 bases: TGTGCCAGCAGCCCAGGACTAGCGGGGGGACTTTCCTACAATGAGCAGTTCTTC.

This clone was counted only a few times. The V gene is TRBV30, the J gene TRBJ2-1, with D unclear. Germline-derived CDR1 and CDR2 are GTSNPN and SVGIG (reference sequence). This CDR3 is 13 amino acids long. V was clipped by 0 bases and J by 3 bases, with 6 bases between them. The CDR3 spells CAWSVSGYNEQFF. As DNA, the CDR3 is TGTGCCTGGAGTGTTTCCGGCTACAATGAGCAGTTCTTC. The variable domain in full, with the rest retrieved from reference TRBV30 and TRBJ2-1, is SQTIHQWPATLVQPVGSPLSLECTVEGTSNPNLYWYRQAAGRGLQLLFYSVGIGQISSEVPQNLSASRPQDRQFILSSKKLLLSDSGFYLCAWSVSGYNEQFFGPGTRLTVL.

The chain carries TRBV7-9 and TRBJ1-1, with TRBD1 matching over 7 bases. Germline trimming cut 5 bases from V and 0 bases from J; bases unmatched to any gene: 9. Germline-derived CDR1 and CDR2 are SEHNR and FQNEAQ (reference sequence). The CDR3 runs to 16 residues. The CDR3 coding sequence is TGTGCCAGCAGCACCGGGACAGCACTTTTGAACACTGAAGCTTTCTTT. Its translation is CASSTGTALLNTEAFF.

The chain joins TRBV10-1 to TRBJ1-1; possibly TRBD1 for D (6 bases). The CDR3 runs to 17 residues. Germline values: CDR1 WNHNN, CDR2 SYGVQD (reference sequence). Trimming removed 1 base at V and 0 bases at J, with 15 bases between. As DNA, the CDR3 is TGCGCCAGCAGTGAGTTCCACGGACAGAGCATGAACACTGAAGCTTTCTTT. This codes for CASSEFHGQSMNTEAFF.

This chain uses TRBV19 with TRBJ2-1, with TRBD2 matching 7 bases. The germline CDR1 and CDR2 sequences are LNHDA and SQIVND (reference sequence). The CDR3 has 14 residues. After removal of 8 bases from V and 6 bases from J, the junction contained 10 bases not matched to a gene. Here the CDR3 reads CASSAGDSLNEQFF. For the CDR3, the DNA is TGTGCCAGTTCGGCGGGGGATTCCCTCAATGAGCAGTTCTTC.

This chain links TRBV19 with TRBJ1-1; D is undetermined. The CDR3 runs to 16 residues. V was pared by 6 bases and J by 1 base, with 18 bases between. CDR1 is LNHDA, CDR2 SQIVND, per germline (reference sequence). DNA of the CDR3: TGTGCCAGTAGAGGTGGAGGGTGGGAAGGGAACACTGAAGCTTTCTTT. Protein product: CASRGGGWEGNTEAFF.

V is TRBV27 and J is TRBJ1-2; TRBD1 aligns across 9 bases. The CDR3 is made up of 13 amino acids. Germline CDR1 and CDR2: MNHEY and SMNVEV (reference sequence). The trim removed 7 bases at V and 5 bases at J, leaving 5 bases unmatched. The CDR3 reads CASTDRGGYGYTF. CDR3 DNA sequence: TGTGCCAGCACCGACAGGGGGGGTTATGGCTACACCTTC.

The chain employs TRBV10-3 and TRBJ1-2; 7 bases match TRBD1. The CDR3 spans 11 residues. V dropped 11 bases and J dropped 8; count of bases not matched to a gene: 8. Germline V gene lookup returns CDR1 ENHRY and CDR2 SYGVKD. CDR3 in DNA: TGTGCCTCGACAGGGACGAGCGGCTACACCTTC. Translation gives CASTGTSGYTF.

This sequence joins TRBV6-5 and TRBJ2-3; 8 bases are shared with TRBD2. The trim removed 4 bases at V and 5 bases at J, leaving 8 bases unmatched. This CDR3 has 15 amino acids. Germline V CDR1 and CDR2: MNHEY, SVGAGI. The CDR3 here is CASSFLSGARDTQYF. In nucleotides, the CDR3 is TGTGCCAGCAGTTTCCTTAGCGGGGCCAGAGATACGCAGTATTTT.

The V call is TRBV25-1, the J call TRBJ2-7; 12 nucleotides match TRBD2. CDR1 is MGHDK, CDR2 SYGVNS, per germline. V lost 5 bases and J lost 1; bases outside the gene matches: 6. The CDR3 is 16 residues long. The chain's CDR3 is CASSPPGTSGSYEQYF. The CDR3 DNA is TGTGCCAGCAGTCCCCCCGGGACTAGCGGGTCCTACGAGCAGTACTTC.

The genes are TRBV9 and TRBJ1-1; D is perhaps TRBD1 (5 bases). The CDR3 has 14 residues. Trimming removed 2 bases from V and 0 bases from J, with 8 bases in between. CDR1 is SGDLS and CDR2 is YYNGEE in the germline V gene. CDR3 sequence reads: CASSVEGLNTEAFF. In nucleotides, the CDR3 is TGTGCCAGCAGCGTGGAGGGACTGAACACTGAAGCTTTCTTT.

The CDR3 DNA reads TGCGCCAGCAGCCTACAGGGGGCGCAAAACTATGGCTACACCTTC. Encoded protein: CASSLQGAQNYGYTF. The chain recombines TRBV5-1 with TRBJ1-2; TRBD1 matches at 9 bases. The V gene's germline CDR1 is SGHRS and CDR2 YFSETQ. The J segment lost 2 bases and the V segment lost 4 bases, leaving 6 bases of the junction unmatched. The CDR3 runs to 15 residues.

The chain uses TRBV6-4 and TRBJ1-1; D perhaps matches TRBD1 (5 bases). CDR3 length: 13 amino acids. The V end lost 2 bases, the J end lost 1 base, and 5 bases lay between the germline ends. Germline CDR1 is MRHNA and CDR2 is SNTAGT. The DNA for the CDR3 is TGTGCCAGCAGTGACGACAGGAACACTGAAGCTTTCTTT. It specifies CASSDDRNTEAFF.

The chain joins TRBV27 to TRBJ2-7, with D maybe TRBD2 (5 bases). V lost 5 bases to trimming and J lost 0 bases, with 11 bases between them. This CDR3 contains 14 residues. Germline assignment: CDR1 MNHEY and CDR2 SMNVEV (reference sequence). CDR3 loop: CASSPGESSYEQYF. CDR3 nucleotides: TGTGCCAGCAGTCCCGGGGAGAGCTCCTACGAGCAGTACTTC.

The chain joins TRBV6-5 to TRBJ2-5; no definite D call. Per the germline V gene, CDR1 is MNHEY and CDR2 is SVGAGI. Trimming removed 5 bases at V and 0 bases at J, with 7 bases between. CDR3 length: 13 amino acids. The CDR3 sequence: CASSLQNQETQYF. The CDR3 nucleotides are TGTGCCAGCAGTCTACAGAACCAAGAGACCCAGTACTTC.

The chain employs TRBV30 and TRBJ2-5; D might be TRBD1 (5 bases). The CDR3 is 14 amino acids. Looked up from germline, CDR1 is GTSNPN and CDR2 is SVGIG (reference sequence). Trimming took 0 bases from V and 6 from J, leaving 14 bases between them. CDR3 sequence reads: CAWSVPGIGQTQYF. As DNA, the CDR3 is TGTGCCTGGAGTGTACCAGGGATCGGGCAGACCCAGTACTTC.

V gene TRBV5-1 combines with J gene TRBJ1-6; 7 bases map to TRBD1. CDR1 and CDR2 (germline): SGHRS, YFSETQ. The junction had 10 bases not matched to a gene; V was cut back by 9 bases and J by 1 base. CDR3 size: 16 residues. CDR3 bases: TGCGCCAAAGCAGCAGGGGGGCTGTCCTATAATTCACCCCTCCACTTT. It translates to CAKAAGGLSYNSPLHF.

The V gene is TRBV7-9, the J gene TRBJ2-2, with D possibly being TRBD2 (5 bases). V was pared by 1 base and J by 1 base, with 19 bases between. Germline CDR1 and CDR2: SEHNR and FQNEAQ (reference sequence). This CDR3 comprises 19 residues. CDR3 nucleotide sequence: TGTGCCAGCAGCTTAGATTTCACGGTTTTGGAGGTGAACACCGGGGAGCTGTTTTTT. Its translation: CASSLDFTVLEVNTGELFF.

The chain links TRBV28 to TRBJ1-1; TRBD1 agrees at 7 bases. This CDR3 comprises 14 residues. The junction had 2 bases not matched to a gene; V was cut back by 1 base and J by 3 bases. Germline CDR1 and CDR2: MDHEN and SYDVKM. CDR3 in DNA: TGTGCCAGCAGTTTATCGACAGGGTACACTGAAGCTTTCTTT. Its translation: CASSLSTGYTEAFF.

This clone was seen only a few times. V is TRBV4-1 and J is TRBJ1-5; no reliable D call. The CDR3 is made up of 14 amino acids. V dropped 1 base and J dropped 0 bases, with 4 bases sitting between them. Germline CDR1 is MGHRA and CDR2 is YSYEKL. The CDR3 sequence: CASSQGSSNQPQHF. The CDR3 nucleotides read TGCGCCAGCAGCCAAGGTAGTAGCAATCAGCCCCAGCATTTT.

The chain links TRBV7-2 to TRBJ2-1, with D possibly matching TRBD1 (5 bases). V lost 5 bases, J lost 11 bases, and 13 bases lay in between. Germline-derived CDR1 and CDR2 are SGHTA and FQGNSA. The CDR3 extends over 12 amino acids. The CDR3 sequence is CASSPDWTQQFF. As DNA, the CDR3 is TGTGCCAGCAGCCCGGATTGGACACAGCAGTTCTTC.

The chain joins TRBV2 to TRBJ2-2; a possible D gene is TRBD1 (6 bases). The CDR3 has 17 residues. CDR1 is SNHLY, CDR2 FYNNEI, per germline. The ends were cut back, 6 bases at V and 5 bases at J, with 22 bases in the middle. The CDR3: CASSRYRVGDLTGELFF. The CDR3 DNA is TGTGCCAGCAGCCGTTACAGGGTTGGAGACTTAACCGGGGAGCTGTTTTTT.

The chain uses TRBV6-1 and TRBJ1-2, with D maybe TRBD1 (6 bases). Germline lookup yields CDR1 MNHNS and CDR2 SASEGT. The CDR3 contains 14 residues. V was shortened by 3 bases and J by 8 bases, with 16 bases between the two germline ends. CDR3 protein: CASSDPRGMGGYTF. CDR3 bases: TGTGCCAGCAGTGACCCCAGGGGAATGGGAGGCTACACCTTC.

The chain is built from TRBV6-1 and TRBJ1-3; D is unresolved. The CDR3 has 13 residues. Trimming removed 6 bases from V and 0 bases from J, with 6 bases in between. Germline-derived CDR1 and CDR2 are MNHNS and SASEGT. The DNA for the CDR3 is TGTGCCAGCAGGCCCAGCTCTGGAAACACCATATATTTT. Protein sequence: CASRPSSGNTIYF.

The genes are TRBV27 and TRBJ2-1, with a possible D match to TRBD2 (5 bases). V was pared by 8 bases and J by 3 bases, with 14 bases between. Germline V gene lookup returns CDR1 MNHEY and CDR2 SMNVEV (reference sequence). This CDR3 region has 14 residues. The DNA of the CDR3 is TGTGCCAGCCAGGAGGCCCCTCTCTACAATGAGCAGTTCTTC. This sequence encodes CASQEAPLYNEQFF.

The CDR3 DNA follows: TGCGCCAGCACCGACAGGTCGATCTATGGCTACACCTTC. It codes for CASTDRSIYGYTF. The chain joins TRBV10-2 to TRBJ1-2; D is possibly TRBD1 (6 bases). Germline V CDR1 and CDR2: WSHSY, SAAADI. The CDR3 is 13 residues long. The V and J ends lost 7 bases and 4 bases respectively, with 13 bases between them.

Written as DNA, the CDR3 is TGTGCCAGCAGCAATGACCAGAGGGACTACGAGCAGTACTTC. Translated: CASSNDQRDYEQYF. This chain connects TRBV21-1 to TRBJ2-7; the table's D call of TRBD2 was not tested on the DNA. TRBV21-1 constitutes a pseudogene. This CDR3 spans 14 amino acids.